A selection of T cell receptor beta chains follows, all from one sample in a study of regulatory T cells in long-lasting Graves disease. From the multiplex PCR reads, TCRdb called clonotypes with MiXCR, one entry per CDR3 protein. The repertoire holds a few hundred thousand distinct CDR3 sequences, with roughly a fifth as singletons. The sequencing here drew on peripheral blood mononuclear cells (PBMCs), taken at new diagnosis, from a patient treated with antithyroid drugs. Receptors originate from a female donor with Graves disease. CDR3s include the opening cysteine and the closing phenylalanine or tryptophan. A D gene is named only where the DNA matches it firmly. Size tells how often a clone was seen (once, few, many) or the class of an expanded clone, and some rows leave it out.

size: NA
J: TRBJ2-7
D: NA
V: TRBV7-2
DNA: TGTGCCAGCAGCTCGACTAGGAGGGGGCCGAACGAGCAGTACTTC
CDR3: CASSSTRRGPNEQYF

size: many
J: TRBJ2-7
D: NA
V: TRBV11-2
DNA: TGTGCCAGCAGCTTAGATCTCCTCCCGATTTACGAGCAGTACTTC
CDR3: CASSLDLLPIYEQYF

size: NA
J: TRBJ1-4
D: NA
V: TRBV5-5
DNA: TGTGCCAGCAGCTTGGACCCGGACAGAACTAATGAAAAACTGTTTTTT
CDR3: CASSLDPDRTNEKLFF

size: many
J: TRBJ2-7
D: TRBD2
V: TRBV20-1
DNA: TGCAGTGCCCCCCTCCTAGCGGGAGCCTCTCTACTACGGGAGCAGTACTTC
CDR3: CSAPLLAGASLLREQYF

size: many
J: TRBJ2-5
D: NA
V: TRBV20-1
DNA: TGCAGTGCTAGATTGGCAGGCCAGGAGACCCAGTACTTC
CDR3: CSARLAGQETQYF

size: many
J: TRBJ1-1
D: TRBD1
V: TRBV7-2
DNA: TGTGCCAGCAGCTCCAGGGGGCGAGGGTCAAACACTGAAGCTTTCTTT
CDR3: CASSSRGRGSNTEAFF

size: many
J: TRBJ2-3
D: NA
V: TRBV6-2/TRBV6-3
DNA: TGTGCCAGCAGTGCCGCGACTAGACCTAGCACAGATACGCAGTATTTT
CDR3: CASSAATRPSTDTQYF

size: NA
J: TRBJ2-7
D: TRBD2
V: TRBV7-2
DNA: TGTGCCAGCAGCTTAGAGTGGCTGGGGACTAGCCGGGACGAGCAGTACTTC
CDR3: CASSLEWLGTSRDEQYF

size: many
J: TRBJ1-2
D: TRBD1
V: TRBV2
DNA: TGTGCCAGCAGTGGGTGGGAGACAGGGAGATTTAACTATGGCTACACCTTC
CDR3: CASSGWETGRFNYGYTF

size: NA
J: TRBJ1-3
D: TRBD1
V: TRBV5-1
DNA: TGCGCCAGCAGCTTGGACCAGGGGGAAGGAAACACCATATATTTT
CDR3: CASSLDQGEGNTIYF

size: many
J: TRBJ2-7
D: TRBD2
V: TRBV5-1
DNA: TGCGCCAGCAGCCTCCGCACTAGCGGGGGCGAGCAGTACTTC
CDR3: CASSLRTSGGEQYF